This T cell receptor (beta chain) was identified during a study of blood T cell repertoires in COVID-19. About the study: Spain, Italy and the United States supplied samples that represented acute and convalescent COVID-19. From T cells, B-cell-depleted T cells, or PBMCs came the material, which was cDNA or gDNA.

In the original processing: Amplification from reference gene primers served as the basis for estimated nucleated cell counts. The repertoire was sequenced with immunoSEQ multiplex PCR; TCRdb's copy has only in-frame clones and lacks some. D and trimming were read from the DNA, whereas the V and J calls and clone size are those reported in that table. Among approximately 200,000 clones listed, 80% to 90% were seen once. Per the germline V gene, CDR1 is SGHTA and CDR2 is FQGTGA. The CDR3 runs 14 residues. Trimming pared 1 base from V and 1 base from J, leaving 8 bases between. The origin of this receptor is a man aged 60 to 75 with acute or convalescent COVID-19. The sample taken for sequencing was peripheral blood. The chain is built from TRBV7-3 and TRBJ2-7; a possible D gene is TRBD1 (6 bases). The CDR3 here is CASSLMGTSYEQYF. The CDR3 nucleotides read TGTGCCAGCAGCTTAATGGGGACATCCTACGAGCAGTACTTC. Full variable domain (missing parts from reference TRBV7-3 and TRBJ2-7): GAGVSQTPSNKVTEKGKYVELRCDPISGHTALYWYRQSLGQGPEFLIYFQGTGAADDSGLPNDRFFAVRPEGSVSTLKIQRTERGDSAVYLCASSLMGTSYEQYFGPGTRLTVT.